One and the same sample provided the 14 T cell receptor beta chains below, sequenced in a study of cytomegalovirus exposure and HLA in healthy donors. The protocol was immunoSEQ multiplex PCR, while the TCRdb copy is restricted to in-frame clones and leaves out a portion. The repertoire includes 150,000 to 200,000 clones, around four fifths of them detected once, and 2% to 2.5% sits in the top ten. Sequenced sample: PBMCs. The origin of the receptors is a man younger than 45 in good health and CMV-seropositive.

The rearrangement joins TRBV30 to TRBJ2-5; possible D gene TRBD1, 6 bases. Germline values: CDR1 GTSNPN, CDR2 SVGIG (reference sequence). CDR3 length equals 13 residues. Trimming removed 4 bases at V and 5 bases at J, with 14 bases between. CDR3 DNA sequence: TGTGCCTGGAATTCAGGGGCACCGGAGACCCAGTACTTC. It codes for CAWNSGAPETQYF.

The rearrangement links TRBV7-9 to TRBJ1-6; D possibly corresponds to TRBD1 (6 bases). The CDR3 runs 17 residues. Germline CDR1 is SEHNR and CDR2 is FQNEAQ (reference sequence). Between the trimmed V and J ends, which lost 3 bases and 0 bases, there was a span of 12 bases. The chain's CDR3 is CASSFPQGSSYNSPLHF. CDR3 sequence (DNA): TGTGCCAGCAGCTTCCCGCAGGGGAGCTCCTATAATTCACCCCTCCACTTT. The full variable domain, rest sourced from reference TRBV7-9 and TRBJ1-6, is DTGVSQNPRHKITKRGQNVTFRCDPISEHNRLYWYRQTLGQGPEFLTYFQNEAQLEKSRLLSDRFSAERPKGSFSTLEIQRTEQGDSAMYLCASSFPQGSSYNSPLHFGNGTRLTVT.

The chain has TRBV27 and TRBJ1-2, with D tentatively TRBD1 (5 bases). The CDR3 extends over 12 amino acids. The V end was cut by 8 bases, the J end by 0 bases, with 7 bases between. The germline CDR1 and CDR2 sequences are MNHEY and SMNVEV (reference sequence). The CDR3 loop reads CASAGPNYGYTF. CDR3 nucleotides: TGTGCCAGCGCGGGGCCTAACTATGGCTACACCTTC.

The rearrangement joins TRBV19 to TRBJ1-2; D gene uncertain. Germline CDR1 reads LNHDA; CDR2 reads SQIVND (reference sequence). The CDR3 is made up of 13 amino acids. Trimming pared 3 bases from V and 8 bases from J, leaving 13 bases between. CDR3 coding DNA: TGTGCCAGTAGTATGACCCAACAGTACGGCTACACCTTC. Translation: CASSMTQQYGYTF.

The rearrangement joins TRBV18 to TRBJ1-1, with 7 bases lining up with TRBD1. This CDR3 has 16 amino acids. Germline V gene data show CDR1 as KGHSH and CDR2 as LQKENI. The J segment lost 1 base and the V segment lost 3 bases, leaving 8 bases of the junction unmatched. The CDR3 nucleotides read TGTGCCAGCTCACCCCTTAGGGGACAGAAGAACACTGAAGCTTTCTTT. Translating gives CASSPLRGQKNTEAFF.

The chain recombines TRBV27 with TRBJ1-6; D remains ambiguous. This CDR3 is 17 amino acids long. V lost 0 bases, J lost 0 bases, and 9 bases lay in between. Germline CDR1 and CDR2: MNHEY and SMNVEV (reference sequence). The CDR3 nucleotides are TGTGCCAGCAGTTTATCGATAGGGAGCTCCTATAATTCACCCCTCCACTTT. Amino acids: CASSLSIGSSYNSPLHF.

CDR3 amino acids: CASSHGTSGANEQYF. As DNA, the CDR3 is TGTGCCAGCAGCCACGGGACTAGCGGGGCGAACGAGCAGTACTTC. The V gene is TRBV6-1, the J gene TRBJ2-7; TRBD2 agrees at 13 bases. The CDR3 totals 15 residues. The V and J ends lost 6 bases and 5 bases, in that order; junction bases with no gene match: 7. Germline lookup yields CDR1 MNHNS and CDR2 SASEGT.

This chain joins TRBV29-1 and TRBJ1-4; D remains ambiguous. Germline V lookup: CDR1 SQVTM, CDR2 ANQGSEA. V was cut by 4 bases and J by 2 bases, with 11 bases left in between. This CDR3 spans 14 amino acids. In nucleotides, the CDR3 is TGCAGCGTTGGCCCCGGCAGGACTAATGAAAAACTGTTTTTT. Translating it yields CSVGPGRTNEKLFF.

The chain joins TRBV5-1 to TRBJ2-1; 9 bases line up with TRBD2. The CDR3 runs to 16 residues. Trimming took 4 bases from V and 5 from J; bases not matched to a gene: 10. Germline V gives CDR1 SGHRS, CDR2 YFSETQ. As DNA, the CDR3 is TGCGCCAGCAGCCGCCTGGCGGGGGGGCAAAACAATGAGCAGTTCTTC. It codes for CASSRLAGGQNNEQFF.

V gene TRBV30 combines with J gene TRBJ1-4; 9 nucleotides line up with TRBD1. The CDR3 is 14 amino acids. The V gene end was trimmed by 6 bases and the J gene end by 2 bases; junction bases not matched to a gene: 4. Germline V gene lookup returns CDR1 GTSNPN and CDR2 SVGIG (reference sequence). CDR3: CACNTGGTNEKLFF. The CDR3 nucleotides read TGTGCCTGTAACACAGGGGGCACTAATGAAAAACTGTTTTTT.

V and J are TRBV29-1 and TRBJ2-3; 9 nucleotides match TRBD1. This CDR3 is 14 amino acids long. The V segment lost 7 bases and the J segment 2 bases; nucleotides outside the gene matches: 7. Looked up from germline, CDR1 is SQVTM and CDR2 is ANQGSEA. The CDR3 sequence is CSANRGPYTDTQYF. In DNA form, the CDR3 reads TGCAGCGCCAACAGGGGGCCATACACAGATACGCAGTATTTT.

In the case of this clone: The same CDR3 can be traced to other DNA sequences in this sample. The J gene is TRBJ1-5, the V gene TRBV30, with 7 nucleotides matching TRBD1. CDR3 length equals 13 residues. V dropped 3 bases and J dropped 6; count of bases not matched to a gene: 5. The germline V gene has CDR1 GTSNPN and CDR2 SVGIG (reference sequence). This CDR3 reads CAWSDRAGQPQHF. As DNA, the CDR3 is TGTGCCTGGAGCGACAGGGCGGGTCAGCCCCAGCATTTT.

The sample holds many counts of this clone. V is TRBV5-1 and J is TRBJ2-7; 11 nucleotides align to TRBD1. V gave up 4 bases and J gave up 6 bases; unmatched junction bases: 3. The CDR3 extends over 13 amino acids. The V gene's germline CDR1 is SGHRS and CDR2 YFSETQ. CDR3 region: CASSRDRGVEQYF. The CDR3 DNA sequence: TGCGCCAGCAGCAGGGACAGGGGGGTCGAGCAGTACTTC. The variable domain in full, completed from reference TRBV5-1 and TRBJ2-7, reads KAGVTQTPRYLIKTRGQQVTLSCSPISGHRSVSWYQQTPGQGLQFLFEYFSETQRNKGNFPGRFSGRQFSNSRSEMNVSTLELGDSALYLCASSRDRGVEQYFGPGTRLTVT.

This rearrangement joins TRBV6-5 to TRBJ2-1, with TRBD1 as a possible D gene (6 bases). The germline V gene has CDR1 MNHEY and CDR2 SVGAGI. The CDR3 extends over 13 amino acids. Deletions cut 6 bases from V and 5 bases from J, with 11 bases between. The CDR3 coding sequence is TGTGCCAGCAGCTTGGACAGAAACAATGAGCAGTTCTTC. Translated, it gives CASSLDRNNEQFF.